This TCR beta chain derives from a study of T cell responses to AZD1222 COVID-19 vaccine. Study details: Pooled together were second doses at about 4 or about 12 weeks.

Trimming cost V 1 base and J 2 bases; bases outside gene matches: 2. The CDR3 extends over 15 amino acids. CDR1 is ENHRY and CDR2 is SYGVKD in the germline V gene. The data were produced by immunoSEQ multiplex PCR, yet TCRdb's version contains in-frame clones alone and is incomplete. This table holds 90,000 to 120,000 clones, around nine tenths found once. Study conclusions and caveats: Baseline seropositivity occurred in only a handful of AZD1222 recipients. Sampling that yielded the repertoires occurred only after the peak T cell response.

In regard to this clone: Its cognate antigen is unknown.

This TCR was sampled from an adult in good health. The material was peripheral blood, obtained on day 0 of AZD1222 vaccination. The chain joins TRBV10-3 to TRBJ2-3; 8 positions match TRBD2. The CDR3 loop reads CAISELAGPTDTQYF. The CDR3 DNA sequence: TGTGCCATCAGTGAGTTAGCGGGACCCACAGATACGCAGTATTTT.